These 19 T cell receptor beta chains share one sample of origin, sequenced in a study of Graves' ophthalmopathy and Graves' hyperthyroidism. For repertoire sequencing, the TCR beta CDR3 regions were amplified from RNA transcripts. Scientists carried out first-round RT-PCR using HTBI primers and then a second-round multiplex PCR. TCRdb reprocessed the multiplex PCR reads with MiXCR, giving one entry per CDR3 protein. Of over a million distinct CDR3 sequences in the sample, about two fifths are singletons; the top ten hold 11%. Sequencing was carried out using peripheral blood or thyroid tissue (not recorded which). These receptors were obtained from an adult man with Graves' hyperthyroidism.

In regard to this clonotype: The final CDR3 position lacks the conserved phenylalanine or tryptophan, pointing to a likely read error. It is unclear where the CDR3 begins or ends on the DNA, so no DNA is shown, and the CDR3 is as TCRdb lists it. The CDR3 spells CASKTGTVNSPLQS. This chain links TRBV27 with TRBJ1-6; the table's D call, TRBD1, has no DNA check behind it. Germline lookup yields CDR1 MNHEY and CDR2 SMNVEV (reference sequence). Including both end residues, the CDR3 is 14 amino acids long.

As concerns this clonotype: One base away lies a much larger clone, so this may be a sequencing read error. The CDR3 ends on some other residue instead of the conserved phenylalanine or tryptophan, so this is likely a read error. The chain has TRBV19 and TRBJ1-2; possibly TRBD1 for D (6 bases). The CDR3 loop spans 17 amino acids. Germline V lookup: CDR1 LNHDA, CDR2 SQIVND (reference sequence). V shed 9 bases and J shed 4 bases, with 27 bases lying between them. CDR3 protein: CASSSTGRYTSFYGYTS. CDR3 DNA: TGTGCCAGCAGCTCGACAGGTCGCTATACTTCCTTCTATGGCTACACCTCC.

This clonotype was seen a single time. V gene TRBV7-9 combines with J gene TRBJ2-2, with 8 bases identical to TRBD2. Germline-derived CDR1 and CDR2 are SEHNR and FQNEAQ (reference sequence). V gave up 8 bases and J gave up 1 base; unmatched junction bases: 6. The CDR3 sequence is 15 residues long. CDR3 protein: CASFLLAENTGELFF. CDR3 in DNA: TGTGCCAGCTTCTTACTAGCGGAGAACACCGGGGAGCTGTTTTTT.

The CDR3: CSVGGKTF. The CDR3 DNA is TGCAGCGTTGGAGGAAAAACCTTC. The rearrangement uses TRBV29-1 and TRBJ1-2; no reliable D call. Trimming took 4 bases from V and 14 from J, leaving 8 bases between them. This CDR3 comprises 8 residues. Germline assignment: CDR1 SQVTM and CDR2 ANQGSEA.

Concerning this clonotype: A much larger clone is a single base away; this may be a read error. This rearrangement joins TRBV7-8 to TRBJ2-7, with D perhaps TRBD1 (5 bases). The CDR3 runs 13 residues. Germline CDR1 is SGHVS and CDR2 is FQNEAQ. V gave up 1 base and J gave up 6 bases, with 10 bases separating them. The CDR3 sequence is CASSLEGWSEQYF. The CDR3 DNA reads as TGTGCCAGCAGCTTAGAGGGGTGGAGCGAGCAGTACTTC.

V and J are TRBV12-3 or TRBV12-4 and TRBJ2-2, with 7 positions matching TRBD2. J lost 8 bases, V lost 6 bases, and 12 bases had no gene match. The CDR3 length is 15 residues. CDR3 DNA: TGTGCCAGCAGGTTGTTGGGAGGGCTTCCTGGGGAGCTGTTTTTT. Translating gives CASRLLGGLPGELFF.

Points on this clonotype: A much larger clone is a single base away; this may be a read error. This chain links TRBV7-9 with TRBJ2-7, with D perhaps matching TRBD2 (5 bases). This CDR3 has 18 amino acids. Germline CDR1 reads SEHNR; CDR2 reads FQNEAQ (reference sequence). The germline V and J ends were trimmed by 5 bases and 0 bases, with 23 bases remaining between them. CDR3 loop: CASSGPYSGSVPSYEQYF. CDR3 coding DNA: TGTGCCAGCAGCGGCCCTTACTCGGGAAGCGTACCCTCCTACGAGCAGTACTTC.

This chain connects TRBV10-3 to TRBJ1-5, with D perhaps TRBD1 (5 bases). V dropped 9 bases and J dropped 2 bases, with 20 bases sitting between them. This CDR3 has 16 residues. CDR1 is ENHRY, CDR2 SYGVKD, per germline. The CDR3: CAMGGPAGQGNQPQHF. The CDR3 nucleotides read TGTGCCATGGGGGGACCGGCAGGTCAAGGCAATCAGCCCCAGCATTTT.

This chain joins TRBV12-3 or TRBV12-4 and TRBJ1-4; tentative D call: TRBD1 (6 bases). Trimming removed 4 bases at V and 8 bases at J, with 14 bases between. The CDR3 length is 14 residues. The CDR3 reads CASSSLGGREKLFF. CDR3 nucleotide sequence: TGTGCCAGCAGTTCCCTAGGGGGGCGGGAAAAACTGTTTTTT.

As DNA, the CDR3 is TGCAGCTCCCCGACAGGGAACTATGGCTACACCTTC. It translates to CSSPTGNYGYTF. The chain is built from TRBV29-1 and TRBJ1-2, with 7 bases lining up with TRBD1. The V gene end was trimmed by 8 bases and the J gene end by 2 bases; junction bases not matched to a gene: 5. The CDR3 length is 12 residues. Looked up from germline, CDR1 is SQVTM and CDR2 is ANQGSEA.

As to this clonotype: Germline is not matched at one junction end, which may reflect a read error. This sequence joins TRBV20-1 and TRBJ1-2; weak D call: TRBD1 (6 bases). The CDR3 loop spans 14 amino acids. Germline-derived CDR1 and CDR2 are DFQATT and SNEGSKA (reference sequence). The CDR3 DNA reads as TGCAGTGCTAGTTTGGGCAGGGGAGCTGGTGGCTACGCCTTC. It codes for CSASLGRGAGGYAF.

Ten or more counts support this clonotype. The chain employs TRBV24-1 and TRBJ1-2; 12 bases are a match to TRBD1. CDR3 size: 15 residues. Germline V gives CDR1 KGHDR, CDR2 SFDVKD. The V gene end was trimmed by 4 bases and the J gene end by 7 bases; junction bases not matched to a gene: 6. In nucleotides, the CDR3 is TGTGCCACCAGTGACCCGGGACAGGGGGCGCGTGGCTACACCTTC. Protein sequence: CATSDPGQGARGYTF.

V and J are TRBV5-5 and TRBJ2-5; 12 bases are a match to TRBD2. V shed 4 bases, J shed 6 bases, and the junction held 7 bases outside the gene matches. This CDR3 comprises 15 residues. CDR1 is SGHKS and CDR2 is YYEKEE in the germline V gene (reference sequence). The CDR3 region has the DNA TGTGCCAGCAGCCCTAGCGGGAGGGCCGCAAAGACCCAGTACTTC. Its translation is CASSPSGRAAKTQYF.

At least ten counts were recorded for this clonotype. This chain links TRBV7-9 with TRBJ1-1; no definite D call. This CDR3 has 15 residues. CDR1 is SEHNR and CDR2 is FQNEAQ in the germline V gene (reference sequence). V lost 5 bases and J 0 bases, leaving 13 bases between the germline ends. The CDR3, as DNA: TGTGCCAGCAGCCATCTCTCGGGGATGAACACTGAAGCTTTCTTT. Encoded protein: CASSHLSGMNTEAFF.

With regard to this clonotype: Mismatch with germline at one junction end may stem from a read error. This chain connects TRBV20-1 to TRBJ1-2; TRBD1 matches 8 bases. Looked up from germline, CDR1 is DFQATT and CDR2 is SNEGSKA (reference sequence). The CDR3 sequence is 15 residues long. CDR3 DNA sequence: TGCAGTGCGAGAGTGGGTACGACAGGGGAGTATGGCTACACCTTC. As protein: CSARVGTTGEYGYTF.

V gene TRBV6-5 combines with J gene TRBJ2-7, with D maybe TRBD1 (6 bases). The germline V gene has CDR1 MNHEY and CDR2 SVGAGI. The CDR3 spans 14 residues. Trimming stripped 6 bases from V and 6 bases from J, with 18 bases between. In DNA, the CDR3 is TGTGCCAGCAGCCGAGATACAGGGATCGGCGAGCAGTACTTC. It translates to CASSRDTGIGEQYF.

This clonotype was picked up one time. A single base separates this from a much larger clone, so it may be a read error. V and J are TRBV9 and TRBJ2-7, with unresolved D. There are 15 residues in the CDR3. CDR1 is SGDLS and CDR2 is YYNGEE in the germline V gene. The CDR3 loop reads CASSVGREKVYEQHF. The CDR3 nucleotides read TGTGCCAGCAGCGTAGGAAGGGAAAAAGTCTACGAGCAGCACTTC. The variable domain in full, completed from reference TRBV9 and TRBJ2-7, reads DSGVTQTPKHLITATGQRVTLRCSPRSGDLSVYWYQQSLDQGLQFLIQYYNGEERAKGNILERFSAQQFPDLHSELNLSSLELGDSALYFCASSVGREKVYEQHFGPGTRLTVT.

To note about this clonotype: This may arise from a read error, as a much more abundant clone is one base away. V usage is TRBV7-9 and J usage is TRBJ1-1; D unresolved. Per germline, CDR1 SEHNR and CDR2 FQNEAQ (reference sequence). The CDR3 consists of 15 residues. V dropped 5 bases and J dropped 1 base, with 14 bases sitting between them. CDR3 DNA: TGTGCCAGCAGCCCGTGGGGAGAGGCGAACACTGAAGCTTTCTTT. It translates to CASSPWGEANTEAFF.

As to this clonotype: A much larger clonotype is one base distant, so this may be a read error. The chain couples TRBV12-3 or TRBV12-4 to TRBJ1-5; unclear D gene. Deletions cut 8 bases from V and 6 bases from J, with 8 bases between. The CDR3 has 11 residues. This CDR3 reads CASLSVQPQHF. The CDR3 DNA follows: TGTGCCAGCCTTAGTGTTCAGCCCCAGCATTTT.